This T cell receptor beta chain was sequenced for a study of glioma-infiltrating T cells. This clonotype was recorded many times. Using RNA template, CDR3s of TCR alpha and beta were amplified with iRepertoire arm-PCR. MiXCR, run by TCRdb on the multiplex PCR reads, gives a single entry per CDR3 protein. The table includes approximately 190,000 distinct CDR3 sequences, more than 25% detected once. Trimming cost V 8 bases and J 6 bases, with 12 bases left between them. Germline lookup yields CDR1 SGHTS and CDR2 YDEGEE. This CDR3 region has 12 residues. This sequence joins TRBV5-8 and TRBJ1-5; D perhaps matches TRBD1 (6 bases). What was sequenced was glioma tissue, nonneoplastic brain tissue, or PBMCs (not recorded which). The sequence was obtained from a human donor with low-grade glioma or glioblastoma, undergoing nonglioma brain surgery, or in good health (not recorded which). CDR3 bases: TGTGCCAGTAAACAGGGAGGTCAGCCCCAGCATTTT. Residues: CASKQGGQPQHF.